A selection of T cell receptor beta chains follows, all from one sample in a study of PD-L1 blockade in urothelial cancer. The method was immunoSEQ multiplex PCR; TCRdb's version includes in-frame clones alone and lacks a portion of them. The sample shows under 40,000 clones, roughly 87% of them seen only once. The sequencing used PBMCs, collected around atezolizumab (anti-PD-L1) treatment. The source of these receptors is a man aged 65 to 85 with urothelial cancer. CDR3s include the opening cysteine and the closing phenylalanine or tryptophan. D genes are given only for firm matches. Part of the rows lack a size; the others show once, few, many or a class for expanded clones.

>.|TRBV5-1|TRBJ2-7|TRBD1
CASSSGQVLYEQYF
TGCGCCAGCAGCTCCGGACAGGTCCTGTACGAGCAGTACTTC
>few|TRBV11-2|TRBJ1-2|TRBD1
CASSLGDRVFNYGYTF
TGTGCCAGCAGCTTAGGGGACAGGGTGTTTAACTATGGCTACACCTTC
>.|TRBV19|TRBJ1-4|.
CASRMGRANEKLFF
TGTGCCAGTAGGATGGGGCGAGCTAATGAAAAACTGTTTTTT
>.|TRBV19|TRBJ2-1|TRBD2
CASRTGLAGLNEQFF
TGTGCCAGTAGGACGGGACTAGCGGGATTAAATGAGCAGTTCTTC
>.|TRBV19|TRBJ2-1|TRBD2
CASNQLAGRINEQFF
TGTGCCAGTAACCAACTAGCGGGAAGGATCAATGAGCAGTTCTTC
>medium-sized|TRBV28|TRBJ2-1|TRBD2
CASRQPGTSGRLEQFF
TGTGCCAGCAGGCAACCGGGGACTAGCGGGAGACTTGAGCAGTTCTTC
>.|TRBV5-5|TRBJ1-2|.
CASSFQRESNYGYTF
TGTGCCAGCAGCTTCCAGAGGGAGTCGAACTATGGCTACACCTTC
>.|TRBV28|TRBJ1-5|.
CASNSLNQPQHF
TGTGCCAGCAACAGCCTCAATCAGCCCCAGCATTTT
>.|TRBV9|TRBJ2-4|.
CARSSGPKAKNIQYF
TGTGCCAGATCCAGCGGTCCCAAAGCCAAAAACATTCAGTACTTC
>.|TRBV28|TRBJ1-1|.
CASSPSPRGVAGRTEAFF
TGTGCCAGCAGTCCTTCCCCTCGAGGCGTCGCGGGGAGAACTGAAGCTTTCTTT
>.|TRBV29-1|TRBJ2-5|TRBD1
CSVSPTGGGQETQYF
TGCAGCGTCAGCCCGACAGGGGGGGGCCAAGAGACCCAGTACTTC
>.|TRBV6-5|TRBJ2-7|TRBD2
CASRQGGRGRVEYF
TGTGCCAGCAGACAGGGCGGGAGGGGACGGGTGGAGTACTTC
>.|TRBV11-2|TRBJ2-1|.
CASSSARVYNEQFF
TGTGCCAGCAGCTCGGCCAGGGTTTATAATGAGCAGTTCTTC
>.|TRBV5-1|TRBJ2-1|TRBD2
CASSGTSGSMNEQFF
TGCGCCAGCAGCGGAACTAGCGGGAGTATGAATGAGCAGTTCTTC
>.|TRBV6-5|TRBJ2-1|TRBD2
CASSPGLAGGQWFF
TGTGCCAGCAGCCCCGGACTAGCGGGGGGCCAGTGGTTCTTC
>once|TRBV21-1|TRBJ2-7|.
CASSKVRTGHSYEQYF
TGTGCCAGCAGCAAAGTTCGGACAGGGCACTCCTACGAGCAGTACTTC
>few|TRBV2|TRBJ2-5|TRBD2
CASSEATSGGTRHF
TGTGCCAGCAGTGAGGCGACTAGCGGGGGGACGCGGCACTTC
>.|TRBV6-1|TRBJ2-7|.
CASTGFSYEQYF
TGTGCCAGCACAGGGTTCAGCTACGAGCAGTACTTC
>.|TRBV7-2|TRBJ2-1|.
CASSLVGALAENEQFF
TGTGCCAGCAGCTTAGTGGGGGCGCTCGCAGAGAATGAGCAGTTCTTC
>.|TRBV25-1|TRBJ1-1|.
CASTYGSWELTDTEAFF
TGTGCCAGCACCTACGGGAGTTGGGAGCTGACGGACACTGAAGCTTTCTTT
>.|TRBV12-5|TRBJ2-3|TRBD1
CASGPGQGTDTQYF
TGTGCTAGTGGTCCGGGACAGGGGACAGATACGCAGTATTTT